The next 15 T cell receptor beta chains were all read from a single sample in a study of blood T cell repertoires in COVID-19. The repertoire was sequenced with immunoSEQ multiplex PCR; TCRdb's copy has only in-frame clones and lacks some. Of some 150,000 clones in the sample, around 84% were seen once. The sequenced sample consisted of peripheral blood. The receptors originated from a woman between 55 and 75 years old with acute or convalescent COVID-19.

V is TRBV19 and J is TRBJ2-7, with 9 bases fitting TRBD2. CDR3 length: 14 amino acids. The germline V gene encodes CDR1 LNHDA and CDR2 SQIVND (reference sequence). V lost 9 bases, J lost 0 bases, and 6 bases stayed unmatched. The CDR3 DNA follows: TGTGCCAGGGAGGGACTAGCCAGCTCCTACGAGCAGTACTTC. The encoded protein is CAREGLASSYEQYF.

The chain combines TRBV30 with TRBJ2-3; 8 positions agree with TRBD1. The V segment lost 1 base and the J segment 2 bases; nucleotides outside the gene matches: 2. CDR1 is GTSNPN and CDR2 is SVGIG in the germline V gene (reference sequence). The CDR3 is 14 amino acids. In DNA, the CDR3 is TGTGCCTGGAGTGGGACAGGGTACACAGATACGCAGTATTTT. Translated: CAWSGTGYTDTQYF.

The CDR3 loop is CASSLRGRAGPYEQYF. The CDR3 nucleotides are TGTGCCAGCAGCTTACGTGGCCGGGCGGGTCCCTACGAGCAGTACTTC. V and J are TRBV7-6 and TRBJ2-7, with D perhaps TRBD2 (5 bases). V was clipped by 2 bases and J by 2 bases, with 16 bases between them. The germline V gene has CDR1 SGHVS and CDR2 FNYEAQ. The CDR3 sequence is 16 residues long.

The V and J genes are TRBV3-1 (or the pseudogene TRBV3-2) and TRBJ1-6; 7 nucleotides line up with TRBD1. Germline trimming cut 4 bases from V and 7 bases from J; bases unmatched to any gene: 7. The CDR3 runs to 15 residues. Germline V gives CDR1 LGHDT, CDR2 YNNKEL (reference sequence). DNA for the CDR3: TGTGCCAGCAGCCTGGAGACAGGGCTAAATTCACCCCTCCACTTT. It translates to CASSLETGLNSPLHF.

On this clone itself: Other nucleotide sequences in the sample specify the same CDR3. The chain is built from TRBV28 and TRBJ1-5, with a tentative D call TRBD1 (5 bases). V was pared by 3 bases and J by 4 bases, with 10 bases between. The CDR3 consists of 14 residues. Germline loops: CDR1 MDHEN, CDR2 SYDVKM. As DNA, the CDR3 is TGTGCCAGCAGTTTGGGGCAGGTTAATCAGCCCCAGCATTTT. Translation: CASSLGQVNQPQHF. The whole variable domain, remainder taken from reference TRBV28 and TRBJ1-5, is DVKVTQSSRYLVKRTGEKVFLECVQDMDHENMFWYRQDPGLGLRLIYFSYDVKMKEKGDIPEGYSVSREKKERFSLILESASTNQTSMYLCASSLGQVNQPQHFGDGTRLSIL.

The chain couples TRBV5-1 to TRBJ1-2; 7 bases align to TRBD1. Germline values: CDR1 SGHRS, CDR2 YFSETQ. The trim removed 4 bases at V and 1 base at J, leaving 7 bases unmatched. This CDR3 has 15 amino acids. The CDR3 DNA reads as TGCGCCAGCAGCCAACTCGGGACAGTTAACTATGGCTACACCTTC. Its protein is CASSQLGTVNYGYTF.

The V gene is TRBV19, the J gene TRBJ1-1; 11 nucleotides agree with TRBD1. CDR1 is LNHDA and CDR2 is SQIVND in the germline V gene (reference sequence). Unmatched junction bases numbered 5, after V lost 5 bases and J lost 6 bases. The CDR3 contains 14 residues. CDR3 region: CASSPPGQGAEAFF. CDR3 in DNA: TGTGCCAGTAGTCCCCCGGGACAGGGGGCTGAAGCTTTCTTT. Looking up the rest from reference TRBV19 and TRBJ1-1 gives the full variable domain: DGGITQSPKYLFRKEGQNVTLSCEQNLNHDAMYWYRQDPGQGLRLIYYSQIVNDFQKGDIAEGYSVSREKKESFPLTVTSAQKNPTAFYLCASSPPGQGAEAFFGQGTRLTVV.

J is TRBJ1-1 and V is TRBV11-2, with D hard to call. The CDR3 is 18 residues long. Germline V CDR1 and CDR2: SGHAT, FQNNGV. V lost 1 base and J lost 2, with 20 bases in between. The DNA of the CDR3 is TGTGCCAGCAGCTTAGCTGTATTGGGGAGTAGGAGAAACACTGAAGCTTTCTTT. Amino acids: CASSLAVLGSRRNTEAFF. The whole variable domain, filled in from reference TRBV11-2 and TRBJ1-1, reads EAGVAQSPRYKIIEKRQSVAFWCNPISGHATLYWYQQILGQGPKLLIQFQNNGVVDDSQLPKDRFSAERLKGVDSTLKIQPAKLEDSAVYLCASSLAVLGSRRNTEAFFGQGTRLTVV.

The rearrangement uses TRBV11-3 and TRBJ1-1; possible D gene TRBD1, 6 bases. Trimming stripped 5 bases from V and 1 base from J, with 8 bases between. Germline values: CDR1 SGHNT, CDR2 YENEEA. The CDR3 is 13 amino acids. The CDR3 loop is CASSRGGNTEAFF. CDR3 bases: TGTGCCAGCAGCAGAGGGGGGAACACTGAAGCTTTCTTT.

The rearrangement joins TRBV7-2 to TRBJ1-2; weak D call: TRBD1 (6 bases). The CDR3 consists of 15 residues. Germline CDR1 and CDR2: SGHTA and FQGNSA. The V and J ends lost 3 bases and 4 bases respectively, with 15 bases between them. As DNA, the CDR3 is TGTGCCAGCAGCTTGACAGGCTCCACGGGCTATGGCTACACCTTC. Protein sequence: CASSLTGSTGYGYTF.

The chain has TRBV12-3 or TRBV12-4 and TRBJ1-3, with 7 bases aligning to TRBD1. Germline trimming cut 3 bases from V and 10 bases from J; bases unmatched to any gene: 6. There are 13 residues in the CDR3. The CDR3 sequence: CASSFSTGTTIYF. In DNA form, the CDR3 reads TGTGCCAGCAGTTTTTCGACAGGGACAACCATATATTTT.

The genes are TRBV9 and TRBJ2-7; 8 bases line up with TRBD1. With V trimmed by 0 bases and J by 9 bases, 23 bases remained unmatched. Germline V gene data show CDR1 as SGDLS and CDR2 as YYNGEE. This CDR3 has 19 amino acids. The CDR3 sequence is CASSVGPGTGSSGVLRQYF. The CDR3 DNA reads TGTGCCAGCAGCGTAGGACCTGGGACAGGCAGCTCAGGAGTGTTGAGGCAGTACTTC.

This chain links TRBV6-6 with TRBJ1-5; maybe TRBD1 (5 bases). V shed 7 bases and J shed 1 base, with 17 bases lying between them. Germline CDR1 is MNHNY and CDR2 is SVGAGI (reference sequence). The CDR3 loop spans 16 amino acids. CDR3 in DNA: TGTGCCAGCAACAAACCGGGGGGGATGAGCAATCAGCCCCAGCATTTT. It yields the protein CASNKPGGMSNQPQHF.

The V gene is TRBV11-3, the J gene TRBJ2-5, with a tentative D call TRBD1 (6 bases). The ends were cut back, 8 bases at V and 1 base at J, with 20 bases in the middle. The germline V gene has CDR1 SGHNT and CDR2 YENEEA. The CDR3 sequence is 16 residues long. CDR3 residues: CASAPLPGHLQETQYF. The CDR3 DNA is TGTGCCAGCGCTCCACTTCCGGGACACCTCCAAGAGACCCAGTACTTC.

The rearrangement links TRBV30 to TRBJ1-4; D perhaps matches TRBD1 (6 bases). The CDR3 spans 13 residues. V lost 5 bases and J lost 3, with 10 bases in between. Germline V gene lookup returns CDR1 GTSNPN and CDR2 SVGIG (reference sequence). CDR3 bases: TGTGCCTGGCGGGGACACTCTAATGAAAAACTGTTTTTT. Its translation is CAWRGHSNEKLFF.